A selection of T cell receptor beta chains follows, all from one sample in a study of cytomegalovirus exposure and HLA in healthy donors. The data were produced by immunoSEQ multiplex PCR, yet TCRdb's version contains in-frame clones alone and is incomplete. The table has about 21,000 clones, about 78% seen once. The sequenced sample was PBMCs. These receptors all stem from a man in his 60s in good health and CMV-seronegative. The CDR3 runs from the conserved cysteine through the conserved F or W. The order of the fields is CDR3 protein, CDR3 DNA, clone size, V gene, J gene, D gene. A D gene is named only where the DNA matches it firmly. Only part of the rows carry a size: once, few, many, or a class if the clone is expanded.

CDR3aa: CSVEDPVEAFF
CDR3nt: TGCAGCGTTGAAGATCCAGTTGAAGCTTTCTTT
abundance: -
v_gene: TRBV29-1
j_gene: TRBJ1-1
d_gene: -

CDR3aa: CASSYDRTGAAGGYTF
CDR3nt: TGTGCCAGCAGTTACGATAGGACAGGGGCGGCGGGTGGCTACACCTTC
abundance: -
v_gene: TRBV6-5
j_gene: TRBJ1-2
d_gene: TRBD1

CDR3aa: CASSFREATEAFF
CDR3nt: TGTGCCAGCAGCTTCAGGGAAGCCACTGAAGCTTTCTTT
abundance: -
v_gene: TRBV7-2
j_gene: TRBJ1-1
d_gene: -

CDR3aa: CASSIDLRNTEAFF
CDR3nt: TGTGCCAGTAGTATAGATCTCAGGAACACTGAAGCTTTCTTT
abundance: -
v_gene: TRBV19
j_gene: TRBJ1-1
d_gene: -

CDR3aa: CASSFASYEQYF
CDR3nt: TGTGCCAGCAGCTTTGCCAGTTACGAGCAGTACTTC
abundance: -
v_gene: TRBV7-9
j_gene: TRBJ2-7
d_gene: -

CDR3aa: CASSIPGRGPGYTF
CDR3nt: TGTGCCAGTAGTATACCCGGCAGGGGTCCTGGCTACACCTTC
abundance: once
v_gene: TRBV19
j_gene: TRBJ1-2
d_gene: -

CDR3aa: CASSYGTGVGYGYTF
CDR3nt: TGTGCCAGCAGCTACGGGACAGGGGTGGGGTATGGCTACACCTTC
abundance: few
v_gene: TRBV7-2
j_gene: TRBJ1-2
d_gene: TRBD1

CDR3aa: CASSPLAGSYEQYF
CDR3nt: TGCGCCAGCAGCCCCCTAGCGGGGTCCTACGAGCAGTACTTC
abundance: -
v_gene: TRBV4-1
j_gene: TRBJ2-7
d_gene: TRBD2

CDR3aa: CAWSGQTGGFTEAFF
CDR3nt: TGTGCCTGGAGTGGCCAGACAGGGGGGTTCACTGAAGCTTTCTTT
abundance: -
v_gene: TRBV30
j_gene: TRBJ1-1
d_gene: TRBD1

CDR3aa: CARTLSRDRGRGREFF
CDR3nt: TGTGCCCGCACCCTATCCCGGGACAGGGGTCGGGGGAGGGAGTTCTTC
abundance: -
v_gene: TRBV27
j_gene: TRBJ2-1
d_gene: TRBD1

CDR3aa: CASSQDSGVTGELFF
CDR3nt: TGTGCCAGCAGCCAGGACTCGGGAGTCACCGGGGAGCTGTTTTTT
abundance: -
v_gene: TRBV14
j_gene: TRBJ2-2
d_gene: -

CDR3aa: CASGTMGHNYEQYF
CDR3nt: TGTGCCAGCGGGACGATGGGACACAACTACGAGCAGTACTTC
abundance: -
v_gene: TRBV28
j_gene: TRBJ2-7
d_gene: -

CDR3aa: CASSLRGAEEKLFF
CDR3nt: TGTGCCAGCAGCTTACGGGGGGCCGAAGAAAAACTGTTTTTT
abundance: few
v_gene: TRBV7-2
j_gene: TRBJ1-4
d_gene: -

CDR3aa: CASSDRDNANEKLFF
CDR3nt: TGCGCCAGCAGCGACCGGGACAACGCCAATGAAAAACTGTTTTTT
abundance: -
v_gene: TRBV5-1
j_gene: TRBJ1-4
d_gene: -

CDR3aa: CASSLDLIRGYTF
CDR3nt: TGTGCCAGCAGCCTGGACCTAATACGGGGCTACACCTTC
abundance: -
v_gene: TRBV5-6
j_gene: TRBJ1-2
d_gene: -

CDR3aa: CASSGGLADEQFF
CDR3nt: TGTGCCAGCAGCGGGGGACTAGCAGATGAGCAGTTCTTC
abundance: -
v_gene: TRBV5-6
j_gene: TRBJ2-1
d_gene: TRBD2

CDR3aa: CASSLDRGRRGDTIYF
CDR3nt: TGTGCCAGCAGCTTGGACAGGGGGCGGCGGGGAGACACCATATATTTT
abundance: -
v_gene: TRBV5-4
j_gene: TRBJ1-3
d_gene: TRBD1

CDR3aa: CSSGAGHGGYEQYF
CDR3nt: TGTTCCAGCGGGGCAGGCCACGGGGGGTACGAGCAGTACTTC
abundance: -
v_gene: TRBV7-9
j_gene: TRBJ2-7
d_gene: TRBD2

CDR3aa: CASSPGTSGGPDTQYF
CDR3nt: TGTGCCAGCAGCCCCGGGACTAGCGGGGGCCCAGATACGCAGTATTTT
abundance: -
v_gene: TRBV11-3
j_gene: TRBJ2-3
d_gene: TRBD2

CDR3aa: CASSLKASGYLSTDTQYF
CDR3nt: TGTGCCAGCAGTTTAAAGGCTAGCGGGTATTTGAGCACAGATACGCAGTATTTT
abundance: -
v_gene: TRBV7-2
j_gene: TRBJ2-3
d_gene: TRBD2

CDR3aa: CASSGTFQETQYF
CDR3nt: TGTGCCAGCAGTGGGACTTTCCAAGAGACCCAGTACTTC
abundance: -
v_gene: TRBV2
j_gene: TRBJ2-5
d_gene: -

CDR3aa: CASSSRTGNNSPLHF
CDR3nt: TGTGCCAGCAGCTCTAGGACAGGGAATAATTCACCCCTCCACTTT
abundance: -
v_gene: TRBV7-6
j_gene: TRBJ1-6
d_gene: TRBD1

CDR3aa: CASSTDRVRSTDTQYF
CDR3nt: TGTGCCAGTAGTACGGACAGGGTACGGAGCACAGATACGCAGTATTTT
abundance: -
v_gene: TRBV19
j_gene: TRBJ2-3
d_gene: TRBD1

CDR3aa: CASSIQGTEQYF
CDR3nt: TGTGCCAGTAGTATCCAGGGGACCGAGCAGTACTTC
abundance: once
v_gene: TRBV19
j_gene: TRBJ2-7
d_gene: -

CDR3aa: CASSFTGTGNTIYF
CDR3nt: TGTGCCAGCAGCTTCACAGGGACTGGAAACACCATATATTTT
abundance: medium-sized
v_gene: TRBV11-2
j_gene: TRBJ1-3
d_gene: -

CDR3aa: CASTQWPFNYGYTF
CDR3nt: TGCGCCAGCACCCAGTGGCCTTTTAACTATGGCTACACCTTC
abundance: few
v_gene: TRBV23-1
j_gene: TRBJ1-2
d_gene: -

CDR3aa: CASSQDYNSPLHF
CDR3nt: TGTGCCAGCTCGCAGGATTATAATTCACCCCTCCACTTT
abundance: -
v_gene: TRBV2
j_gene: TRBJ1-6
d_gene: -

CDR3aa: CASSPIPRTRSSYNEQFF
CDR3nt: TGTGCCAGCAGCCCAATACCTAGGACTCGGAGCTCCTACAATGAGCAGTTCTTC
abundance: -
v_gene: TRBV5-6
j_gene: TRBJ2-1
d_gene: -

CDR3aa: CASSSTYEQYF
CDR3nt: TGTGCCAGCAGCTCCACCTACGAGCAGTACTTC
abundance: -
v_gene: TRBV7-9
j_gene: TRBJ2-7
d_gene: -

CDR3aa: CASSKTGNGANVLTF
CDR3nt: TGTGCCAGCAGTAAAACAGGGAACGGGGCCAACGTCCTGACTTTC
abundance: -
v_gene: TRBV6-1
j_gene: TRBJ2-6
d_gene: -

CDR3aa: CASSRPGQRLTLSYEQYF
CDR3nt: TGTGCCAGCAGTCGACCGGGACAGCGTCTTACCCTTTCCTACGAGCAGTACTTC
abundance: -
v_gene: TRBV6-4
j_gene: TRBJ2-7
d_gene: TRBD1

CDR3aa: CVSSYADRGRTSPLHF
CDR3nt: TGTGTCAGCAGTTACGCCGACAGGGGCCGGACTTCACCCCTCCACTTT
abundance: -
v_gene: TRBV6-5
j_gene: TRBJ1-6
d_gene: TRBD1

CDR3aa: CASSYSRGKPTEAFF
CDR3nt: TGTGCCAGCAGTTACTCGCGGGGAAAACCCACTGAAGCTTTCTTT
abundance: -
v_gene: TRBV6-5
j_gene: TRBJ1-1
d_gene: -

CDR3aa: CASSSRTGGYSPLHF
CDR3nt: TGTGCCAGCAGCTCCCGGACAGGAGGCTATTCACCCCTCCACTTT
abundance: -
v_gene: TRBV7-6
j_gene: TRBJ1-6
d_gene: TRBD1

CDR3aa: CASSVGAGVGETQYF
CDR3nt: TGTGCCAGCAGCGTAGGGGCGGGGGTGGGGGAGACCCAGTACTTC
abundance: -
v_gene: TRBV9
j_gene: TRBJ2-5
d_gene: TRBD2

CDR3aa: CASSQANSEKLFF
CDR3nt: TGTGCCAGCAGCCAAGCCAACAGTGAAAAACTGTTTTTT
abundance: -
v_gene: TRBV14
j_gene: TRBJ1-4
d_gene: -

CDR3aa: CASSLYTGTSRIITQYF
CDR3nt: TGTGCCAGCAGTTTATACACCGGGACTAGTCGGATTATTACGCAGTATTTT
abundance: -
v_gene: TRBV28
j_gene: TRBJ2-3
d_gene: TRBD2